Following are 31 T cell receptor beta chains from one sample sequenced in a study of cytomegalovirus exposure and HLA in healthy donors. The PCR employed 60 Vbeta primers together with 13 Jbeta primers. Here immunoSEQ multiplex PCR was the method, and the copy in TCRdb shows in-frame clones only, minus some. The sample records about 240,000 clones, just under 80% being singletons. The sequencing sample was made of PBMCs. These receptors originate from a boy aged 5-17 years in good health and CMV-seronegative.

V usage is TRBV14 and J usage is TRBJ2-3, with 7 bases that match TRBD2. The CDR3 is made up of 16 amino acids. J gave up 1 base and V 4 bases, and 8 bases lay outside the gene matches. Germline CDR1 reads SGHDN; CDR2 reads FVKESK. CDR3: CASSPRRGYRTDTQYF. The DNA for the CDR3 is TGTGCCAGCAGCCCAAGGCGGGGGTATCGCACAGATACGCAGTATTTT.

This clone showed up just once. The gene calls are TRBV30 and TRBJ1-1; 7 positions match TRBD1. Germline CDR1 reads GTSNPN; CDR2 reads SVGIG (reference sequence). The CDR3 is 18 residues long. Trimming cost V 5 bases and J 6 bases; bases outside gene matches: 24. Here the CDR3 DNA reads TGTGCCTGGGTCCGGGACAGATATTACCCCCCCCGAGACGCTGAAGCTTTCTTT. Translated: CAWVRDRYYPPRDAEAFF.

The rearrangement uses TRBV6-5 and TRBJ2-5; TRBD2 might be the D (6 bases). The end of the DNA is better explained by TRBJ2-7, so the J call may be wrong. Germline V gene lookup returns CDR1 MNHEY and CDR2 SVGAGI. This CDR3 is 16 amino acids long. CDR3 DNA sequence: TGTGCCAGCAGTTACTCGACGGGACTCAGCTCCTACGAGCAGTACTTC. Its protein product is CASSYSTGLSSYEQYF.

V gene TRBV7-6 combines with J gene TRBJ2-7; 7 bases agree with TRBD2. Trimming at V came to 5 bases and at J to 2 bases, leaving 9 bases not matched to a gene. The CDR3 runs 15 residues. The V gene's germline CDR1 is SGHVS and CDR2 FNYEAQ. As DNA, the CDR3 is TGTGCCAGCAGCCCATCCGGGACTACCACCTACGAGCAGTACTTC. It encodes CASSPSGTTTYEQYF.

The chain carries TRBV5-1 and TRBJ2-3, with 10 bases aligning to TRBD1. Germline loops: CDR1 SGHRS, CDR2 YFSETQ. Trimming took 4 bases from V and 6 from J; bases not matched to a gene: 14. The CDR3 loop spans 17 amino acids. CDR3 nucleotide sequence: TGCGCCAGCAGCGACGGGACAGGGGCGGGAATCCCGGATACGCAGTATTTT. Its translation: CASSDGTGAGIPDTQYF.

The V call is TRBV7-8, the J call TRBJ2-1; 12 bases agree with TRBD2. J gave up 5 bases and V 2 bases, and 4 bases lay outside the gene matches. This CDR3 has 16 amino acids. Germline V gene data show CDR1 as SGHVS and CDR2 as FQNEAQ. The CDR3 sequence is CASSLRTSGDDNEQFF. In nucleotides, the CDR3 is TGTGCCAGCAGCTTAAGGACTAGCGGGGACGACAATGAGCAGTTCTTC.

The V gene is TRBV5-1, the J gene TRBJ2-2; a possible D gene is TRBD1 (5 bases). CDR1 SGHRS and CDR2 YFSETQ come from the germline V gene. V was cut by 0 bases and J by 2 bases, with 11 bases left in between. The CDR3 has 16 amino acids. CDR3 bases: TGCGCCAGCAGCTTGGGACAGACCCGTAACACCGGGGAGCTGTTTTTT. It specifies CASSLGQTRNTGELFF.

The chain couples TRBV11-3 to TRBJ1-2; 7 bases line up with TRBD1. Germline CDR1 is SGHNT and CDR2 is YENEEA. V shed 1 base, J shed 6 bases, and the junction held 2 bases outside the gene matches. The CDR3 has 13 amino acids. The CDR3 DNA follows: TGTGCCAGCAGCTTAGTGAGGGGGCATGGCTACACCTTC. This sequence encodes CASSLVRGHGYTF.

The V call is TRBV6-5, the J call TRBJ1-2; D possibly corresponds to TRBD1 (6 bases). Germline V lookup: CDR1 MNHEY, CDR2 SVGAGI. This CDR3 is 13 amino acids long. V was pared by 5 bases and J by 5 bases, with 12 bases between. The chain's CDR3 is CASSRTENYGYTF. The CDR3 DNA follows: TGTGCCAGCAGTCGGACAGAAAATTATGGCTACACCTTC.

This clone has just a few counts. The chain carries TRBV28 and TRBJ1-2; 7 bases fit TRBD1. Germline V CDR1 and CDR2: MDHEN, SYDVKM. V lost 3 bases and J lost 4; bases outside the gene matches: 5. This CDR3 is 14 amino acids long. The DNA of the CDR3 is TGTGCCAGCAGTTTGTCAGGGGGTAGCTATGGCTACACCTTC. It specifies CASSLSGGSYGYTF.

The chain combines TRBV10-3 with TRBJ1-2, with D maybe TRBD1 (6 bases). With 0 bases removed from V and 5 bases from J, the gap between germline ends came to 13 bases. The germline CDR1 and CDR2 sequences are ENHRY and SYGVKD. The CDR3 is 15 residues long. The CDR3 nucleotides are TGTGCCATCAGTGAGTCGGGGGGGCGGCCTTATGGCTACACCTTC. It codes for CAISESGGRPYGYTF.

J is TRBJ1-4 and V is TRBV6-5, with a tentative D call TRBD1 (5 bases). The CDR3 is 13 amino acids. Deletions cut 3 bases from V and 14 bases from J, with 16 bases between. Germline V gene data show CDR1 as MNHEY and CDR2 as SVGAGI. The CDR3 here is CASSYLEGLGLFF. CDR3 sequence (DNA): TGTGCCAGCAGTTATTTGGAGGGGCTGGGTCTGTTTTTT.

The rearrangement links TRBV30 to TRBJ1-2, with D unresolved. The V end lost 5 bases, the J end lost 4 bases, and 11 bases lay between the germline ends. This CDR3 has 12 residues. Germline V gene data show CDR1 as GTSNPN and CDR2 as SVGIG (reference sequence). The CDR3 coding sequence is TGTGCCTGGGTGACTGAATTCTATGGCTACACCTTC. Protein sequence: CAWVTEFYGYTF.

This chain links TRBV30 with TRBJ2-2; D is possibly TRBD2 (6 bases). Germline assignment: CDR1 GTSNPN and CDR2 SVGIG (reference sequence). Trimming shortened V by 1 base and J by 2 bases, and 14 bases separated the two germline ends. There are 16 residues in the CDR3. CDR3 sequence reads: CAWSGDLGFNTGELFF. CDR3 DNA sequence: TGTGCCTGGAGTGGGGACTTAGGGTTCAACACCGGGGAGCTGTTTTTT.

The table lists this clone with a count of one. The chain links TRBV18 to TRBJ1-4, with a weak D call TRBD1 (5 bases). In germline, CDR1 is KGHSH, CDR2 LQKENI. The CDR3 is 14 residues long. V was clipped by 10 bases and J by 7 bases, with 19 bases between them. The CDR3 DNA reads TGTGCCACCAAGGCGGGGGGTCATGGTGAAAAACTGTTTTTT. The encoded protein is CATKAGGHGEKLFF.

This clone came up once. The CDR3 DNA reads as TGCGCCAGCAGCCCTGGACCCCCGGGAGTTACAGATACGCAGTATTTT. Translated: CASSPGPPGVTDTQYF. The chain carries TRBV4-1 and TRBJ2-3; D might be TRBD2 (6 bases). This CDR3 comprises 16 residues. The ends were cut back, 4 bases at V and 3 bases at J, with 17 bases in the middle. The germline CDR1 and CDR2 sequences are MGHRA and YSYEKL.

The rearrangement links TRBV11-2 to TRBJ2-7; 10 nucleotides agree with TRBD1. Trimming removed 6 bases from V and 3 bases from J; junction bases left unmatched: 11. Germline-derived CDR1 and CDR2 are SGHAT and FQNNGV. The CDR3 sequence is 16 residues long. The chain's CDR3 is CASSRRTGGYYYEQYF. The CDR3 DNA reads as TGTGCCAGCAGTAGGAGGACAGGGGGATATTACTACGAGCAGTACTTC.

The CDR3 loop reads CALRRDSYGYTF. CDR3 bases: TGTGCCCTTAGACGGGACAGTTATGGCTACACCTTC. This chain links TRBV28 with TRBJ1-2; TRBD1 matches at 7 bases. The junction had 8 bases not matched to a gene; V was cut back by 11 bases and J by 5 bases. CDR3 length equals 12 residues. Germline values: CDR1 MDHEN, CDR2 SYDVKM.

The chain is built from TRBV9 and TRBJ2-3, with 10 bases identical to TRBD1. The germline gives CDR1 SGDLS, CDR2 YYNGEE. V shed 5 bases, J shed 0 bases, and the junction held 6 bases outside the gene matches. This CDR3 has 16 amino acids. CDR3 nucleotides: TGTGCCAGCAGTTGGACAGGGGGTCCTAGCACAGATACGCAGTATTTT. It is translated as CASSWTGGPSTDTQYF.

V usage is TRBV2 and J usage is TRBJ1-2, with 8 bases lining up with TRBD1. The CDR3 totals 15 residues. The germline gives CDR1 SNHLY, CDR2 FYNNEI. V was pared by 5 bases and J by 2 bases, with 7 bases of the junction left unmatched. CDR3 amino acids: CASSLQGGLNYGYTF. Written as DNA, the CDR3 is TGTGCCAGCAGTTTACAGGGGGGCCTAAACTATGGCTACACCTTC.

The chain couples TRBV7-9 to TRBJ1-1, with D unresolved. V was cut by 5 bases and J by 4 bases, with 17 bases left in between. This CDR3 comprises 15 residues. CDR1 is SEHNR, CDR2 FQNEAQ, per germline (reference sequence). For the CDR3, the DNA is TGTGCCAGCAGCCTGGCGACGGGTCGGCGCACTGAAGCTTTCTTT. This gives the protein CASSLATGRRTEAFF.

The chain uses TRBV13 and TRBJ2-7, with 8 bases aligning to TRBD2. Germline assignment: CDR1 PRHDT and CDR2 FYEKMQ (reference sequence). J was trimmed by 1 base and V by 5 bases; bases with no gene match: 19. The CDR3 runs to 19 residues. The CDR3 loop is CASSRGGAEQGVISYEQYF. The DNA for the CDR3 is TGTGCCAGCAGCCGGGGGGGGGCTGAACAGGGCGTGATTTCCTACGAGCAGTACTTC.

This clone occurred a few times. This sequence joins TRBV29-1 and TRBJ1-2, with D maybe TRBD1 (5 bases). In germline, CDR1 is SQVTM, CDR2 ANQGSEA. The V end was cut by 0 bases, the J end by 4 bases, with 9 bases between. The CDR3 sequence is 13 residues long. CDR3 in DNA: TGCAGCGTTGAAGATAGCAGGGTCTATGGCTACACCTTC. Translation gives CSVEDSRVYGYTF.

The J gene is TRBJ2-7, the V gene TRBV11-3; TRBD1 matches 10 bases. This CDR3 region has 15 residues. The germline V gene has CDR1 SGHNT and CDR2 YENEEA. V lost 4 bases, J lost 6 bases, and 9 bases stayed unmatched. The CDR3 region has the DNA TGTGCCAGCAGCTACCGGGACAGGGGAAGAGGCGAGCAGTACTTC. It encodes CASSYRDRGRGEQYF.

This chain joins TRBV9 and TRBJ2-1; 9 bases are shared with TRBD1. This CDR3 has 14 amino acids. Trimming removed 0 bases from V and 9 bases from J; junction bases left unmatched: 4. Germline assignment: CDR1 SGDLS and CDR2 YYNGEE. CDR3 nucleotides: TGTGCCAGCAGCGTAGCGGGACAGGGCAGTGAGCAGTTCTTC. Protein sequence: CASSVAGQGSEQFF.

The chain carries TRBV11-3 and TRBJ1-1; TRBD1 is a possible D gene (6 bases). This CDR3 region has 13 residues. Germline CDR1 is SGHNT and CDR2 is YENEEA. Trimming stripped 4 bases from V and 11 bases from J, with 17 bases between. The CDR3 sequence is CASSSHPKGGAFF. The CDR3 nucleotides are TGTGCCAGCAGCTCGCACCCGAAGGGGGGGGCTTTCTTT.

The genes are TRBV10-3 and TRBJ2-3, with D maybe TRBD2 (7 bases). The CDR3 is 13 residues long. CDR1 and CDR2 (germline): ENHRY, SYGVKD. The V end was cut by 11 bases, the J end by 4 bases, with 16 bases between. CDR3 coding DNA: TGTGCCGGGGGGGCCGGTTCGGCAGATACGCAGTATTTT. Its translation is CAGGAGSADTQYF.

The genes are TRBV18 and TRBJ1-5, with 7 bases aligning to TRBD1. The V segment lost 4 bases and the J segment 4 bases; nucleotides outside the gene matches: 4. Germline CDR1 reads KGHSH; CDR2 reads LQKENI. The CDR3 totals 14 residues. As DNA, the CDR3 is TGTGCCAGCTCACGGGGGACAGTTAATCAGCCCCAGCATTTT. Translated, it gives CASSRGTVNQPQHF.

CDR3 in amino acids: CASSWDSQSSYEQYF. For the CDR3, the DNA is TGTGCCAGTAGTTGGGACAGTCAGAGCTCCTACGAGCAGTACTTC. The rearrangement joins TRBV19 to TRBJ2-7; the match to TRBD1 covers 7 bases. CDR1 and CDR2 (germline): LNHDA, SQIVND (reference sequence). This CDR3 region has 15 residues. J lost 0 bases, V lost 5 bases, and 7 bases had no gene match.

Only a few counts were recorded for this clone. The genes are TRBV5-6 and TRBJ2-7, with 7 bases aligning to TRBD2. The J segment lost 1 base and the V segment lost 2 bases, leaving 0 bases of the junction unmatched. CDR1 and CDR2 from the germline V gene are SGHDT and YYEEEE. The CDR3 covers 13 residues. This chain's CDR3 is CASSFGGSYEQYF. The CDR3, as DNA: TGTGCCAGCAGCTTCGGGGGGTCCTACGAGCAGTACTTC.

This chain connects TRBV7-9 to TRBJ1-4; weak D call: TRBD1 (5 bases). V shed 4 bases and J shed 3 bases, with 15 bases lying between them. CDR1 is SEHNR, CDR2 FQNEAQ, per germline (reference sequence). This CDR3 spans 16 amino acids. CDR3 loop: CASSSRSDSSNEKLFF. The CDR3 DNA follows: TGTGCCAGCAGCTCCCGAAGCGACAGTTCTAATGAAAAACTGTTTTTT.